This T cell receptor (beta chain) was documented in a study of blood T cells in healthy people across ages. The CDR3 is 16 amino acids. Per the germline V gene, CDR1 is DFQATT and CDR2 is SNEGSKA (reference sequence). Trimming stripped 1 base from V and 0 bases from J, with 16 bases between. A second PCR of roughly 7 to 11 cycles used a sample-barcoded 5' primer and a J-beta primer mix. Using its own MiXCR run on the 5' RACE reads, TCRdb lists one record per CDR3 protein. This table has roughly 1,300,000 distinct CDR3 sequences, 55% to 75% appearing once. The clonotype was recovered from a man in his late teens or twenties in good health. This chain connects TRBV20-1 to TRBJ2-7, with D possibly TRBD2 on 7 matching bases. Sequencing input: blood. CDR3 sequence: CSARVAGGGPSYEQYF. In nucleotides, the CDR3 is TGCAGTGCTAGAGTGGCCGGCGGGGGCCCCTCCTACGAGCAGTACTTC.